This T cell receptor (beta chain) was sequenced for a study of patients and donors after allogeneic stem cell transplantation. The germline V gene encodes CDR1 SGHVS and CDR2 FNYEAQ. The J segment lost 1 base and the V segment lost 1 base, leaving 7 bases of the junction unmatched. There are 17 residues in the CDR3. TCRdb ran MiXCR on the RT-PCR reads and lists one entry per CDR3 protein. This sample yields about 410,000 distinct CDR3 sequences, of which roughly 16% are seen a single time; 6.5% to 7.5% belongs to the top ten. This clonotype was seen ten or more times. Sequencing used blood, either unsorted or a sorted T cell fraction (not recorded which). The sequence was collected from a human donor who was either an allogeneic HSCT recipient or a stem cell or donor lymphocyte infusion donor (not recorded which). It is not recorded whose cells these are; they may come from a transplant donor. The J gene is TRBJ2-3, the V gene TRBV7-6; TRBD2 aligns across 8 bases. The CDR3 spells CASSLDGSGRRTDTQYF. The CDR3 nucleotides are TGTGCCAGCAGCTTAGATGGGAGCGGGAGACGCACAGATACGCAGTATTTT.